These 21 T cell receptor beta chains were sequenced from one sample in a study of shared clonotypes between healthy human individuals (dated by TCRdb to about 2020). The method was the immunoSEQ multiplex PCR assay. This immuneACCESS table, as held by TCRdb, lists in-frame sequences with V and J called but not all clones. Of the missing ones, under half trace to an unresolved V gene in checked studies; the others have no known cause. The sample table records some 1,100,000 clones; around 82% of these occur just once. The ten largest clones take up approximately 0.5% of the sample. Sequenced: memory CD4+ T cells from PBMCs. Taken with the paper, the label for cell subset or site translates to: CD45RA-negative fraction. Receptors were obtained from a man between 18 and 29 years old in good health. Some clones in this sample may be carry-over from other donors' samples.

The rearrangement uses TRBV12-5 and TRBJ2-1; 7 nucleotides agree with TRBD1. Per germline, CDR1 LGHNT and CDR2 FRNRAP. The CDR3 spans 13 residues. V trimming: 5 bases; J trimming: 6 bases; junction bases outside the gene matches: 4. The CDR3 protein is CASGEDRRNEQFF. The DNA of the CDR3 is TGTGCTAGTGGTGAGGACAGGCGCAATGAGCAGTTCTTC.

The V gene is TRBV28, the J gene TRBJ2-7, with 8 bases matching TRBD2. Germline lookup yields CDR1 MDHEN and CDR2 SYDVKM. The CDR3 covers 14 residues. The junction had 6 bases not matched to a gene; V was cut back by 4 bases and J by 4 bases. The chain's CDR3 is CASSSGGRTYEQYF. The CDR3 nucleotides read TGTGCCAGCAGTTCTGGCGGGAGGACGTACGAGCAGTACTTC.

V gene TRBV27 combines with J gene TRBJ2-4, with 9 bases fitting TRBD1. Germline assignment: CDR1 MNHEY and CDR2 SMNVEV (reference sequence). The CDR3 totals 15 residues. V gave up 6 bases and J gave up 9 bases; unmatched junction bases: 12. The CDR3 nucleotides are TGTGCCAGCAGGACGCCGGGACAGGGTGGAGGCATTCAGTACTTC. Amino acids: CASRTPGQGGGIQYF.

The CDR3 bases are TGCGCCAGCAGCCGGGACCGGCGAAAGACAGATACGCAGTATTTT. This translates into CASSRDRRKTDTQYF. The J gene is TRBJ2-3, the V gene TRBV5-1; D assignment may be TRBD1 or TRBD2 (5 bases each). CDR3 length: 15 amino acids. Germline V gene data show CDR1 as SGHRS and CDR2 as YFSETQ. V lost 4 bases to trimming and J lost 3 bases, with 15 bases between them.

The genes are TRBV6-6 and TRBJ2-1; D is perhaps TRBD1 or TRBD2 (5 bases each). Trimming cost V 8 bases and J 0 bases, with 8 bases left between them. The CDR3 is 13 amino acids. Germline loops: CDR1 MNHNY, CDR2 SVGAGI (reference sequence). The chain's CDR3 is CASGTSSYNEQFF. In nucleotides, the CDR3 is TGTGCCAGCGGGACCAGCTCCTACAATGAGCAGTTCTTC.

V and J are TRBV19 and TRBJ2-3; D gene ambiguous. The length of the CDR3 is 16 residues. Germline V lookup: CDR1 LNHDA, CDR2 SQIVND (reference sequence). V lost 3 bases to trimming and J lost 0 bases, with 13 bases between them. CDR3 nucleotide sequence: TGTGCCAGTAGTATGGGCGGTGGGATCAGCACAGATACGCAGTATTTT. Its protein is CASSMGGGISTDTQYF.

About this clone: This sample also contains other DNA sequences that code for the same CDR3. V and J are TRBV18 and TRBJ1-5; no reliable D call. The V end was cut by 6 bases, the J end by 6 bases, with 9 bases between. Germline CDR1 is KGHSH and CDR2 is LQKENI. The CDR3 length is 12 residues. The CDR3 coding sequence is TGTGCCAGCTCCCCGCCTAGTCAGCCCCAGCATTTT. This encodes CASSPPSQPQHF.

The chain couples TRBV18 to TRBJ2-1, with D possibly being TRBD2 (6 bases). In germline, CDR1 is KGHSH, CDR2 LQKENI. There are 15 residues in the CDR3. V lost 1 base and J lost 5, with 12 bases in between. The CDR3 loop is CASSPLLADNNEQFF. Written as DNA, the CDR3 is TGTGCCAGCTCACCACTGTTAGCGGATAACAATGAGCAGTTCTTC.

There are a few counts of this clone. The V and J genes are TRBV7-9 and TRBJ1-2; D may be TRBD1 (6 bases). Germline lookup yields CDR1 SEHNR and CDR2 FQNEAQ (reference sequence). The CDR3 totals 14 residues. The V and J ends lost 5 bases and 2 bases respectively, with 12 bases between them. CDR3 loop: CASSTLTGNYGYTF. In nucleotides, the CDR3 is TGTGCCAGCAGCACCCTAACAGGGAACTATGGCTACACCTTC.

The genes are TRBV9 and TRBJ2-1; TRBD2 matches at 11 bases. V was clipped by 2 bases and J by 6 bases; unmatched bases: 4. CDR1 is SGDLS and CDR2 is YYNGEE in the germline V gene. The CDR3 runs 15 residues. The DNA of the CDR3 is TGTGCCAGCAGCGTTACTAGCGGGAGTCCCAATGAGCAGTTCTTC. Translating gives CASSVTSGSPNEQFF.

This clone was observed a few times. This sequence joins TRBV27 and TRBJ2-7, with D perhaps TRBD1 or TRBD2 (5 bases each). The CDR3 is 17 residues long. With 5 bases removed from V and 4 bases from J, the gap between germline ends came to 24 bases. CDR1 and CDR2 (germline): MNHEY, SMNVEV (reference sequence). For the CDR3, the DNA is TGTGCCAGCAGTAGACCCCCGGGACCCAGCCCCCTTTACGAGCAGTACTTC. This gives the protein CASSRPPGPSPLYEQYF.

V gene TRBV28 combines with J gene TRBJ1-4, with D possibly matching TRBD1 (5 bases). The V gene's germline CDR1 is MDHEN and CDR2 SYDVKM. This CDR3 has 13 amino acids. Trimming cost V 6 bases and J 4 bases, with 9 bases left between them. Here the CDR3 DNA reads TGTGCCAGCAGCCTCGACAGTAATGAAAAACTGTTTTTT. Translation: CASSLDSNEKLFF. The full variable domain, completed using reference TRBV28 and TRBJ1-4, is DVKVTQSSRYLVKRTGEKVFLECVQDMDHENMFWYRQDPGLGLRLIYFSYDVKMKEKGDIPEGYSVSREKKERFSLILESASTNQTSMYLCASSLDSNEKLFFGSGTQLSVL.

This chain links TRBV11-1 with TRBJ2-1, with D possibly called TRBD1 or TRBD2 (6 bases each). CDR1 is SGHAT, CDR2 FQDESV, per germline (reference sequence). The CDR3 has 15 residues. Trimming left V 2 bases short and J 4 bases short, with 12 bases between. The CDR3 nucleotides read TGTGCCAGCAGCTTATTCCTAGGGGGGTACAATGAGCAGTTCTTC. Residues: CASSLFLGGYNEQFF.

This rearrangement joins TRBV10-3 to TRBJ2-7; 9 nucleotides match TRBD2. The CDR3 runs to 18 residues. Unmatched junction bases numbered 18, after V lost 4 bases and J lost 5 bases. CDR1 is ENHRY, CDR2 SYGVKD, per germline. The DNA for the CDR3 is TGTGCCATCAGTGTGAAGGGATTTAGCGGGGGCCCCTTGGACGAGCAGTACTTC. Translation gives CAISVKGFSGGPLDEQYF.

The rearrangement joins TRBV6-1 to TRBJ2-5; the match to TRBD1 covers 9 bases. The CDR3 sequence is 15 residues long. The germline CDR1 and CDR2 sequences are MNHNS and SASEGT. The V gene end was trimmed by 8 bases and the J gene end by 6 bases; junction bases not matched to a gene: 13. CDR3 nucleotides: TGTGCCAGCCGACCAACCTCGGGACAGGGAAAGACCCAGTACTTC. Its translation: CASRPTSGQGKTQYF.

The chain recombines TRBV5-6 with TRBJ1-1, with 7 bases fitting TRBD1. Germline CDR1 SGHDT, CDR2 YYEEEE. V lost 3 bases to trimming and J lost 10 bases; unmatched junction nucleotides: 6. CDR3 size: 12 residues. CDR3 DNA: TGTGCCAGCAGCTCCCCAGGGGGTAGAGCTTTCTTT. Its translation: CASSSPGGRAFF. Full variable domain (outside the CDR3, taken from reference TRBV5-6 and TRBJ1-1): DAGVTQSPTHLIKTRGQQVTLRCSPKSGHDTVSWYQQALGQGPQFIFQYYEEEERQRGNFPDRFSGHQFPNYSSELNVNALLLGDSALYLCASSSPGGRAFFGQGTRLTVV.

The rearrangement links TRBV28 to TRBJ1-1, with 7 nucleotides matching TRBD1. Germline trimming cut 6 bases from V and 5 bases from J; bases unmatched to any gene: 12. The CDR3 has 15 residues. CDR1 MDHEN and CDR2 SYDVKM come from the germline V gene. The CDR3 DNA reads TGTGCCAGCAGAACTAACCCAGGGGGTTGGACTGAAGCTTTCTTT. It specifies CASRTNPGGWTEAFF. Complete variable domain (other parts from reference TRBV28 and TRBJ1-1): DVKVTQSSRYLVKRTGEKVFLECVQDMDHENMFWYRQDPGLGLRLIYFSYDVKMKEKGDIPEGYSVSREKKERFSLILESASTNQTSMYLCASRTNPGGWTEAFFGQGTRLTVV.

The rearrangement joins TRBV11-3 to TRBJ1-1; 8 nucleotides agree with TRBD1. After removal of 1 base from V and 3 bases from J, the junction contained 4 bases not matched to a gene. The CDR3 is made up of 15 amino acids. Germline CDR1 SGHNT, CDR2 YENEEA. As DNA, the CDR3 is TGTGCCAGCAGCTTAGGACAGGGGAGAGACACTGAAGCTTTCTTT. It codes for CASSLGQGRDTEAFF.

This sequence joins TRBV19 and TRBJ2-2; D not resolved. Trimming removed 10 bases from V and 3 bases from J, with 15 bases in between. Germline assignment: CDR1 LNHDA and CDR2 SQIVND (reference sequence). The CDR3 contains 14 residues. The CDR3 DNA follows: TGTGCCACCCCTGGACGGCTCGACACCGGGGAGCTGTTTTTT. Translated: CATPGRLDTGELFF. Full variable domain (rest looked up from reference TRBV19 and TRBJ2-2): DGGITQSPKYLFRKEGQNVTLSCEQNLNHDAMYWYRQDPGQGLRLIYYSQIVNDFQKGDIAEGYSVSREKKESFPLTVTSAQKNPTAFYLCATPGRLDTGELFFGEGSRLTVL.

V usage is TRBV7-3 and J usage is TRBJ1-1; 7 bases line up with TRBD1. Germline CDR1 reads SGHTA; CDR2 reads FQGTGA. The length of the CDR3 is 14 residues. The trim removed 6 bases at V and 4 bases at J, leaving 8 bases unmatched. CDR3 residues: CASSPTGESTEAFF. In DNA form, the CDR3 reads TGTGCCAGCAGTCCCACAGGGGAGAGCACTGAAGCTTTCTTT.

This clone appeared a single time. The chain's CDR3 is CASSPTSSSTDTQYF. CDR3 nucleotides: TGTGCCAGCAGCCCGACTAGCAGCAGCACAGATACGCAGTATTTT. V and J are TRBV11-3 and TRBJ2-3, with 7 bases identical to TRBD2. Germline-derived CDR1 and CDR2 are SGHNT and YENEEA. Unmatched junction bases numbered 5, after V lost 5 bases and J lost 0 bases. This CDR3 region has 15 residues.